This entry lists 19 T cell receptor beta chains sequenced from one sample in a study of cytomegalovirus exposure and HLA in healthy donors. The PCR contained 60 Vbeta and 13 Jbeta primers. This table comes from immunoSEQ multiplex PCR, and its TCRdb copy is limited to in-frame clones, with some not included. The sample lists 140,000 or so clones; roughly three fifths were seen once. The sequenced sample consisted of PBMCs. The receptors come from a woman in her sixties in good health and CMV-seronegative.

The genes are TRBV23-1 and TRBJ1-4; 8 nucleotides match TRBD1. TRBV23-1 is treated as an ORF (open reading frame) with a function not yet certain. The length of the CDR3 is 12 residues. V dropped 10 bases and J dropped 7; count of bases not matched to a gene: 5. CDR3 nucleotides: TGCGCCAAAAACAGGGGGGTTGAAAAACTGTTTTTT. Amino acid sequence: CAKNRGVEKLFF.

To note about this clone: The junction shows a germline mismatch at one end, possibly a read error. The V call is TRBV7-9, the J call TRBJ1-4; possible D gene TRBD1, 5 bases. This CDR3 is built from 16 residues. In germline, CDR1 is SEHNR, CDR2 FQNEAQ (reference sequence). CDR3 DNA sequence: TGTTCCAGCAGCTTCTCCATGGGGCCTGGGGGGGAAAAACTGTTTTTT. Encoded protein: CSSSFSMGPGGEKLFF.

The chain links TRBV5-5 to TRBJ1-1; D uncertain. V was pared by 4 bases and J by 5 bases, with 18 bases between. Germline assignment: CDR1 SGHKS and CDR2 YYEKEE (reference sequence). The length of the CDR3 is 15 residues. CDR3 loop: CASSPTGLFWTEAFF. The CDR3 DNA is TGTGCCAGCAGCCCTACTGGACTGTTTTGGACTGAAGCTTTCTTT.

The chain carries TRBV7-9 and TRBJ2-3; D is unresolved. V lost 3 bases to trimming and J lost 3 bases, with 4 bases between them. The CDR3 extends over 12 amino acids. CDR1 is SEHNR, CDR2 FQNEAQ, per germline (reference sequence). CDR3 DNA: TGTGCCAGCAGCTTGGCAACAGATACGCAGTATTTT. Translated: CASSLATDTQYF.

The gene calls are TRBV7-3 and TRBJ2-7; 12 bases are a match to TRBD2. Trimming removed 3 bases from V and 6 bases from J; junction bases left unmatched: 6. CDR3 size: 15 residues. The germline V gene encodes CDR1 SGHTA and CDR2 FQGTGA. The CDR3 bases are TGTGCCAGCAGCTTGACTAGCGGGGGACCTTTCGAGCAGTACTTC. It yields the protein CASSLTSGGPFEQYF.

The chain employs TRBV27 and TRBJ2-4; TRBD2 matches 8 bases. There are 15 residues in the CDR3. V lost 4 bases and J lost 3; bases outside the gene matches: 5. Germline CDR1 and CDR2: MNHEY and SMNVEV (reference sequence). The CDR3 here is CASSSRGGDKNIQYF. Here the CDR3 DNA reads TGTGCCAGCAGTTCCCGGGGGGGGGACAAAAACATTCAGTACTTC.

This clone was detected a few times. The chain joins TRBV2 to TRBJ1-1, with a possible D match to TRBD1 (5 bases). The germline V and J ends were trimmed by 5 bases and 0 bases, with 13 bases remaining between them. The length of the CDR3 is 15 residues. In germline, CDR1 is SNHLY, CDR2 FYNNEI. The CDR3 region is CASSPRQTLNTEAFF. The CDR3 coding sequence is TGTGCCAGCAGTCCCCGACAGACGTTGAACACTGAAGCTTTCTTT.

Remarks on this clone: A junction end diverges from the germline sequence, so it may reflect a read error. This chain links TRBV7-7 with TRBJ2-2; possibly TRBD1 for D (6 bases). From germline, CDR1 is SSHAT and CDR2 FNYEAQ (reference sequence). The CDR3 is made up of 16 amino acids. The DNA of the CDR3 is TGTGCTAGCAGCCCAGGGACACGGATCGTTGGCGGGGAGCTGTTTTTT. This translates into CASSPGTRIVGGELFF.

The gene calls are TRBV9 and TRBJ1-1; D not certain. Germline values: CDR1 SGDLS, CDR2 YYNGEE. Deletions cut 3 bases from V and 4 bases from J, with 10 bases between. The CDR3 covers 13 residues. The CDR3 DNA is TGTGCCAGCAGCGGACTAGGTGGCACTGAAGCTTTCTTT. Its protein is CASSGLGGTEAFF.

This chain uses TRBV18 with TRBJ1-2, with 9 nucleotides matching TRBD1. This CDR3 region has 15 residues. The J segment lost 2 bases and the V segment lost 6 bases, leaving 7 bases of the junction unmatched. CDR1 and CDR2 from the germline V gene are KGHSH and LQKENI. The CDR3 protein is CASSPAGTGNYGYTF. The CDR3 region has the DNA TGTGCCAGCTCTCCTGCCGGGACAGGGAACTATGGCTACACCTTC. Full variable domain (outside the CDR3, taken from reference TRBV18 and TRBJ1-2): NAGVMQNPRHLVRRRGQEARLRCSPMKGHSHVYWYRQLPEEGLKFMVYLQKENIIDESGMPKERFSAEFPKEGPSILRIQQVVRGDSAAYFCASSPAGTGNYGYTFGSGTRLTVV.

This clone was counted between two and nine times. The chain couples TRBV28 to TRBJ2-1; D unresolved. The V and J ends lost 10 bases and 2 bases respectively, with 18 bases between them. Germline CDR1 MDHEN, CDR2 SYDVKM. This CDR3 has 15 residues. CDR3 coding DNA: TGTGCCACCTACCGAGCACCATTAACCTACAATGAGCAGTTCTTC. Its translation is CATYRAPLTYNEQFF.

The chain employs TRBV4-3 and TRBJ2-3; 7 bases are shared with TRBD2. This CDR3 has 16 amino acids. V was pared by 0 bases and J by 1 base, with 4 bases of the junction left unmatched. CDR1 LGHNA and CDR2 YSLEER come from the germline V gene. This CDR3 is CASSQDFGGGTDTQYF. The CDR3, as DNA: TGCGCCAGCAGCCAAGATTTTGGGGGGGGCACAGATACGCAGTATTTT.

Worth noting for this clone: The same CDR3 also results from other DNA sequences found in this sample. The rearrangement joins TRBV18 to TRBJ1-5, with 11 bases aligning to TRBD1. The CDR3 has 15 amino acids. V shed 5 bases and J 4 bases; nucleotides not matched to a gene: 4. The germline V gene encodes CDR1 KGHSH and CDR2 LQKENI. The CDR3 spells CASSAGTGGNQPQHF. The DNA for the CDR3 is TGTGCCAGCTCAGCCGGGACAGGGGGAAATCAGCCCCAGCATTTT.

This clone was seen a handful of times. This chain joins TRBV5-1 and TRBJ1-2; TRBD1 aligns across 11 bases. With 5 bases clipped from V and 0 bases from J, the junction kept 9 bases outside the gene matches. The CDR3 totals 17 residues. Germline CDR1 reads SGHRS; CDR2 reads YFSETQ. DNA for the CDR3: TGCGCCAGCAGACGAGGACAGGGGGCAAATACTAACTATGGCTACACCTTC. Translated: CASRRGQGANTNYGYTF.

The CDR3 here is CASSGGEGPYEQYF. CDR3 in DNA: TGTGCCAGCAGCGGGGGGGAGGGGCCCTACGAGCAGTACTTC. The chain links TRBV7-9 to TRBJ2-7, with TRBD2 matching over 7 bases. The CDR3 totals 14 residues. V lost 5 bases to trimming and J lost 2 bases; unmatched junction nucleotides: 6. In germline, CDR1 is SEHNR, CDR2 FQNEAQ (reference sequence).

This clone was observed a single time. The CDR3 nucleotides are TGCGCCAGCAACCGGGACAGTATTTCCTACGAGCAGTACTTC. As protein: CASNRDSISYEQYF. The chain has TRBV5-1 and TRBJ2-7; 7 nucleotides align to TRBD1. Looked up from germline, CDR1 is SGHRS and CDR2 is YFSETQ. The CDR3 runs 14 residues. The trim removed 6 bases at V and 1 base at J, leaving 7 bases unmatched.

In this sample, this clone turned up a few times. The V gene is TRBV7-2, the J gene TRBJ2-7; 11 nucleotides match TRBD2. The length of the CDR3 is 14 residues. The trim removed 5 bases at V and 7 bases at J, leaving 7 bases unmatched. Germline loops: CDR1 SGHTA, CDR2 FQGNSA. CDR3 DNA sequence: TGTGCCAGCAGCGCACTAGCGGGAGTGGGGGAGCAGTACTTC. It encodes CASSALAGVGEQYF.

The V and J genes are TRBV4-3 and TRBJ2-3; 10 bases are a match to TRBD2. V shed 0 bases, J shed 4 bases, and the junction held 7 bases outside the gene matches. CDR1 is LGHNA and CDR2 is YSLEER in the germline V gene. The CDR3 totals 17 residues. The chain's CDR3 is CASSQDGRLAGADTQYF. CDR3 nucleotides: TGCGCCAGCAGCCAAGACGGAAGGCTAGCGGGAGCAGATACGCAGTATTTT.

This clone has more than one count but fewer than ten. The genes are TRBV9 and TRBJ1-5, with a tentative D call TRBD1 (5 bases). V shed 4 bases and J shed 1 base, with 15 bases lying between them. The CDR3 totals 16 residues. Germline V CDR1 and CDR2: SGDLS, YYNGEE. CDR3 amino acids: CASSLSPDRSNQPQHF. The CDR3 region has the DNA TGTGCCAGCAGCCTCAGCCCCGACAGAAGCAATCAGCCCCAGCATTTT. The full variable domain, with the rest looked up from reference TRBV9 and TRBJ1-5, is DSGVTQTPKHLITATGQRVTLRCSPRSGDLSVYWYQQSLDQGLQFLIQYYNGEERAKGNILERFSAQQFPDLHSELNLSSLELGDSALYFCASSLSPDRSNQPQHFGDGTRLSIL.